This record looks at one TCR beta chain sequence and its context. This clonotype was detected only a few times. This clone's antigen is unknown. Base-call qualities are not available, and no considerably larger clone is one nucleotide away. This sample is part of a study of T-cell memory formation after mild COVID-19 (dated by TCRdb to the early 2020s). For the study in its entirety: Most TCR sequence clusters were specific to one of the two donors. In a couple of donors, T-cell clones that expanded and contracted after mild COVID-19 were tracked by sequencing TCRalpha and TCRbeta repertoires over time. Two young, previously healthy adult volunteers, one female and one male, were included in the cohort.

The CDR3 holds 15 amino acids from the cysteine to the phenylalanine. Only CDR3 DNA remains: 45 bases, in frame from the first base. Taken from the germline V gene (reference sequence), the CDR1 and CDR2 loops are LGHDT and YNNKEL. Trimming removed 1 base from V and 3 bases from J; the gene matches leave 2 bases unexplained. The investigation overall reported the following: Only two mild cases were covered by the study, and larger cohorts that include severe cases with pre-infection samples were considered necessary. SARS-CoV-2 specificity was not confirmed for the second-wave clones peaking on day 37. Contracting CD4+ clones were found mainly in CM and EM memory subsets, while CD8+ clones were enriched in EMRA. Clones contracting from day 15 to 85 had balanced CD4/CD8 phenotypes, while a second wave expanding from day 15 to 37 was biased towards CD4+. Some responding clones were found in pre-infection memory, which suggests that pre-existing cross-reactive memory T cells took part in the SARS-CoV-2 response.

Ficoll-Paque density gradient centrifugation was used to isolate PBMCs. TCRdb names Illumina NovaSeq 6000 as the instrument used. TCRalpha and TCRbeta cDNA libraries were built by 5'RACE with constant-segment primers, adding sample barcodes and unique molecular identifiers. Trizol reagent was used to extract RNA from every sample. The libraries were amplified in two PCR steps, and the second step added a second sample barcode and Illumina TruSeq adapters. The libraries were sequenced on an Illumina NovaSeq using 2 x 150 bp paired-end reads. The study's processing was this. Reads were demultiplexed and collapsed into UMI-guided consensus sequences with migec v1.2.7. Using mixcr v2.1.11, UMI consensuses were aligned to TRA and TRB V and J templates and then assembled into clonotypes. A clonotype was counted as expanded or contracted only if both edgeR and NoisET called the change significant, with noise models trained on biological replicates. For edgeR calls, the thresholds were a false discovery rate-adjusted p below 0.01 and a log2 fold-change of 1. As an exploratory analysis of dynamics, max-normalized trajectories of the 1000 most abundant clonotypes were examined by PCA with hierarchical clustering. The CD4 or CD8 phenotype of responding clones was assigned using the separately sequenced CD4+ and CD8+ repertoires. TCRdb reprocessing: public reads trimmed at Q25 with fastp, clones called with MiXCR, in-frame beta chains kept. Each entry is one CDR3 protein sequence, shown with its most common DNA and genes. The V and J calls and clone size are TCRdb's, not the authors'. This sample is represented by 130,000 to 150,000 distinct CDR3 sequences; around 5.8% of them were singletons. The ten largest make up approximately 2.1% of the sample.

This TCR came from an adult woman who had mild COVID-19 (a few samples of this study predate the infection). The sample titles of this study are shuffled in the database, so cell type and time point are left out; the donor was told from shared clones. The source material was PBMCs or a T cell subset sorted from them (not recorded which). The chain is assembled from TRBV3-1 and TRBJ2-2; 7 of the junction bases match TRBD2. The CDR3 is CASSQVAGDTGELFF. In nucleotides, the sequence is TGTGCCAGCAGCCAAGTTGCGGGAGACACCGGGGAGCTGTTTTTT.